The rows below give T cell receptor beta chains drawn from one sample of a study of glioma-infiltrating T cells after dendritic cell vaccination. Some clones are missing from TCRdb's copy, which holds only in-frame ones; the method was immunoSEQ multiplex PCR. The sample carries tens of thousands of clones, more than 75% recorded once. Sequences were derived from blood, sampled after dendritic cell vaccination. Every receptor here comes from a human donor with glioblastoma. The conserved cysteine and the conserved F or W are not part of the CDR3 here. Fields, in order: J gene, clone size, V gene, D gene, CDR3 protein. D genes are given only for firm matches. Only part of the rows carry a size: once, few, many, or a class if the clone is expanded.

TRBJ1-1,-,TRBV6-5,-,ASSYFPSMNTEAF
TRBJ1-1,-,TRBV10-1,TRBD1,ASSGRQGEAF
TRBJ2-3,-,TRBV5-4,-,ASSSPGTEGDTQY
TRBJ2-3,-,TRBV7-2,TRBD2,ASSSTSLAGGTDTQY
TRBJ2-2,-,TRBV10-3,TRBD2,AISDGAGVPGELF
TRBJ2-1,-,TRBV6-5,TRBD2,ASSASGGRGNEQF
TRBJ1-6,-,TRBV18,TRBD1,ASSPSRTGTINSPLH
TRBJ1-2,-,TRBV14,-,ASSQGGGATNYGYT
TRBJ2-2,-,TRBV19,-,ASSIVWTATGELF
TRBJ1-4,-,TRBV11-2,TRBD1,ASSLAPPGTGGGKLF
TRBJ2-3,-,TRBV27,TRBD2,ASSRTGLAGVTDTQY
TRBJ1-2,-,TRBV5-5,-,ASSLAIVPPGYT
TRBJ2-2,-,TRBV4-2,-,ASRRPTGESGELF
TRBJ1-5,-,TRBV19,TRBD1,ASTNRGQPQH
TRBJ2-2,-,TRBV5-1,-,ASIPGGETPGSYGRLF
TRBJ2-2,-,TRBV6-5,-,AARGVGDTGELF
TRBJ2-1,-,TRBV5-4,TRBD2,ASSLVWTSGRNEQF
TRBJ1-1,-,TRBV30,-,AGNRGVNTEAF
TRBJ2-2,-,TRBV5-4,TRBD2,ASSLLGLAGGNTGELF
TRBJ2-7,-,TRBV6-1,-,ASSEEGGLSPYEQY
TRBJ1-2,few,TRBV6-1,-,ASSRVKNGYT
TRBJ1-5,-,TRBV12-5,TRBD1,ASGLDRGRLDQPQH
TRBJ1-5,-,TRBV27,TRBD1,ASSEQGRGWPQH
TRBJ2-1,-,TRBV5-6,TRBD2,ASSLSGSSYNEQF
TRBJ2-7,-,TRBV11-2,TRBD2,ASSSTSGWGYEQY
TRBJ1-2,-,TRBV7-9,-,ASRAETTNYGYT
TRBJ1-2,once,TRBV2,-,ASSDTVYYGYT
TRBJ1-1,-,TRBV9,-,ASSDMGMNTEAF